The T cell receptor (beta chain) under discussion was sequenced for a study of shared clonotypes between healthy human individuals. On the study more broadly: Sampling drew on donors who were a couple of women and three men aged 18 to 49.

The study drew its donors from healthy HIV-negative adults without recent acute infections or vaccinations. Unsorted PBMC DNA sequencing spanned ten immunoSEQ deep assay plates. Using immunoSEQ multiplex PCR, the repertoire was profiled, and TCRdb retains in-frame clones only, with some absent. The repertoire holds roughly 500,000 clones, around 74% seen once, with 10% to 15% in the top ten. Germline-derived CDR1 and CDR2 are MNHEY and SMNVEV (reference sequence). V lost 0 bases to trimming and J lost 0 bases, with 11 bases between them. The CDR3 spans 17 residues. The V call is TRBV27, the J call TRBJ2-2; perhaps TRBD1 as D (5 bases). The clonotype comes from a woman between 35 and 50 years old in good health. Some clones in this sample may be carry-over from other donors' samples. Sequencing used PBMCs. As DNA, the CDR3 is TGTGCCAGCAGTTTATCCCAGGGCCTCGCGAACACCGGGGAGCTGTTTTTT. Protein: CASSLSQGLANTGELFF.